The entry that follows covers one T cell receptor (beta chain) sequence. This sample is part of a study of CD8 T cells in ankylosing spondylitis. CDR3 size: 13 residues. The germline V and J ends were trimmed by 7 bases and 2 bases, with 14 bases remaining between them. Per the germline V gene, CDR1 is DFQATT and CDR2 is SNEGSKA (reference sequence). TCRdb itself ran the 5' RACE reads through MiXCR, one entry per CDR3 protein. In the table there are roughly 120,000 distinct CDR3 sequences, roughly 15% of which are singletons. The chain has TRBV20-1 and TRBJ2-5, with D hard to call. The sequence derives from a female donor with ankylosing spondylitis or in good health (not recorded which). Sequencing was carried out using blood, either unsorted or a sorted T cell fraction (not recorded which). CDR3 coding DNA: TGCAGTGGTGGCTCCTTCGCTCAAGAGACCCAGTACTTC. This encodes CSGGSFAQETQYF.